The subject of this entry is one TCR beta chain. Its antigen is unidentified. The table came from immunoSEQ multiplex PCR; TCRdb's copy has only in-frame clones and leaves some out. The table has 110,000 to 150,000 clones, around 93% seen once. The CDR3 covers 14 residues. The germline V gene encodes CDR1 MNHEY and CDR2 SVGAGI. The germline V and J ends were trimmed by 1 base and 3 bases, with 9 bases remaining between them. The source of the sample is a study of T cell responses to AZD1222 COVID-19 vaccine. Study as a whole: Combined were second doses at about 4 or about 12 weeks. Study-wide results and limits: In all cases, repertoires were sampled only after the peak T cell response. Females outnumbered males among donors, who were mostly white British; clonal diversity was possibly underestimated. The study reported that nearly half of spike-specific TCRs target unmutated variant regions.

This receptor was taken from an adult in good health. Sequencing was performed on peripheral blood, taken on day 0 of AZD1222 vaccination. The chain employs TRBV6-5 and TRBJ1-2, with D possibly being TRBD1 (6 bases). The CDR3 here is CASSYWGADYGYTF. Written as DNA, the CDR3 is TGTGCCAGCAGTTACTGGGGGGCGGACTATGGCTACACCTTC.